The rows below give T cell receptor beta chains drawn from one sample of a study of T cell responses to AZD1222 COVID-19 vaccine. Libraries were prepared by immunoSEQ multiplex PCR; TCRdb keeps only in-frame clonotypes and omits some of them. The data show about 100,000 clones, about 87% seen once. This material consisted of peripheral blood, taken on day 0 of AZD1222 vaccination. Source of these receptors: an adult in good health. The CDR3 runs from the conserved cysteine through the conserved F or W. The order of the fields is clone size, J gene, V gene, D gene, CDR3 DNA, CDR3 protein. D genes are given only for firm matches. Size is stated for part of the rows, as once, few or many counts, or as a class when the clone is expanded.

clone_size: once
j_call: TRBJ1-1
v_call: TRBV18
d_call: .
cdr3_nt: TGTGCCAGCTCACTAACGAGAGGGGACACTGAAGCTTTCTTT
cdr3_aa: CASSLTRGDTEAFF

clone_size: .
j_call: TRBJ2-3
v_call: TRBV9
d_call: .
cdr3_nt: TGTGCCAGCAGTGCCGGGGTCGCTGGAGATACGCAGTATTTT
cdr3_aa: CASSAGVAGDTQYF

clone_size: .
j_call: TRBJ2-7
v_call: TRBV11-2
d_call: TRBD1
cdr3_nt: TGTGCCAGCAGCTCCGACAGGGGTTACGAGCAGTACTTC
cdr3_aa: CASSSDRGYEQYF

clone_size: once
j_call: TRBJ2-2
v_call: TRBV19
d_call: TRBD2
cdr3_nt: TGTGCCAGTAGTATAGACAGGACTAGCATCGGGACCGGGGAGCTGTTTTTT
cdr3_aa: CASSIDRTSIGTGELFF

clone_size: once
j_call: TRBJ2-5
v_call: TRBV7-9
d_call: .
cdr3_nt: TGTGCCAGCAGCTTACCCTCCCAAGGGTCGGAGACCCAGTACTTC
cdr3_aa: CASSLPSQGSETQYF

clone_size: once
j_call: TRBJ1-1
v_call: TRBV12-3/TRBV12-4
d_call: .
cdr3_nt: TGTGCCAGCAGTCACCCCCGAAATGAAGCTTTCTTT
cdr3_aa: CASSHPRNEAFF

clone_size: .
j_call: TRBJ2-2
v_call: TRBV7-2
d_call: .
cdr3_nt: TGTGCCAGCAGCCGACTTTCCGGGGAGCTGTTTTTT
cdr3_aa: CASSRLSGELFF

clone_size: .
j_call: TRBJ2-7
v_call: TRBV20-1
d_call: .
cdr3_nt: TGCAGTGCTAGTGGGCCCGGCGGTTACGAGCAGTACTTC
cdr3_aa: CSASGPGGYEQYF

clone_size: .
j_call: TRBJ1-1
v_call: TRBV27
d_call: .
cdr3_nt: TGTGCCAGCAGTTTGGGAGGGAACACTGAAGCTTTCTTT
cdr3_aa: CASSLGGNTEAFF

clone_size: .
j_call: TRBJ2-1
v_call: TRBV14
d_call: .
cdr3_nt: TGTGCCAGCAGCCAAGCAACCGGGTGGTTTAAGAATGAGCAGTTCTTC
cdr3_aa: CASSQATGWFKNEQFF

clone_size: .
j_call: TRBJ1-6
v_call: TRBV10-3
d_call: .
cdr3_nt: TGTGCCATCAGTGAGTCGCCGGGGAATTCACCCCTCCACTTT
cdr3_aa: CAISESPGNSPLHF

clone_size: .
j_call: TRBJ1-4
v_call: TRBV2
d_call: .
cdr3_nt: TGTGCCAGCTACGGGAAAGGTGTGACTAATGAAAAACTGTTTTTT
cdr3_aa: CASYGKGVTNEKLFF

clone_size: .
j_call: TRBJ2-2
v_call: TRBV7-3
d_call: .
cdr3_nt: TGTGCCAGCAGCTTTGGGGGGATGTACACCGGGGAGCTGTTTTTT
cdr3_aa: CASSFGGMYTGELFF

clone_size: .
j_call: TRBJ1-1
v_call: TRBV9
d_call: .
cdr3_nt: TGTGCCAGCAGCTTCCGGTGGAACACTGAAGCTTTCTTT
cdr3_aa: CASSFRWNTEAFF

clone_size: .
j_call: TRBJ2-3
v_call: TRBV6-6
d_call: .
cdr3_nt: TGTGCCAGCAGTTCTGGACCCCCCCAGTATACGCAGTATTTT
cdr3_aa: CASSSGPPQYTQYF

clone_size: .
j_call: TRBJ2-1
v_call: TRBV11-3
d_call: .
cdr3_nt: TGTGCCAGCAGCTCCGGACCGGGCTACAATGAGCAGTTCTTC
cdr3_aa: CASSSGPGYNEQFF

clone_size: .
j_call: TRBJ2-2
v_call: TRBV24-1
d_call: TRBD1
cdr3_nt: TGTGCCACCAGTGACCGGACAGGGGCCGGGGAGCTGTTTTTT
cdr3_aa: CATSDRTGAGELFF

clone_size: .
j_call: TRBJ1-3
v_call: TRBV2
d_call: .
cdr3_nt: TGTGCCAGCAGTGATCAGGGTTTGGCTGGGAACACCATATATTTT
cdr3_aa: CASSDQGLAGNTIYF

clone_size: few
j_call: TRBJ2-7
v_call: TRBV27
d_call: .
cdr3_nt: TGTGCCAGCAGTCACGGCGGGGCGGAGCAGTACTTC
cdr3_aa: CASSHGGAEQYF